One TCR beta chain is described in this entry. Authors' data handling: The assay estimated nucleated cells by amplifying reference gene primers. Profiled with immunoSEQ multiplex PCR; TCRdb holds only in-frame clones, not every one. Clone size and the V and J calls come from that table; the DNA yielded D and trimming. The repertoire includes about 330,000 clones, over 75% of them detected once, and less than 11% sits in the top ten. Germline assignment: CDR1 SGDLS and CDR2 YYNGEE. Unmatched junction bases numbered 4, after V lost 4 bases and J lost 5 bases. This CDR3 has 14 residues. The sample belongs to a study of blood T cell repertoires in COVID-19. Study-level information: From T cells, B-cell-depleted T cells, or PBMCs came the material, which was cDNA or gDNA.

Which cohort a participant joined came from the clinical history participants gave. Donors in Cohort 3 counted as recovered after two negative PCRs, clearance, or symptom resolution. The sample taken for sequencing was PBMCs or T cells enriched from blood (not recorded which). This TCR was recovered from a woman in her late teens or twenties who had recovered from COVID-19. The V call is TRBV9, the J call TRBJ1-1; 11 bases align to TRBD1. CDR3 sequence: CASSPGQGATEAFF. The CDR3 DNA sequence: TGTGCCAGCAGCCCCGGACAGGGGGCTACTGAAGCTTTCTTT.